A selection of T cell receptor beta chains follows, all from one sample in a study of T cells in Graves' hyperthyroidism and ophthalmopathy. TCRdb re-called the multiplex PCR reads through MiXCR, storing one row per CDR3 protein. Of under 400,000 distinct CDR3 sequences in the sample, 20% to 30% were seen once. The sample comprised blood. The source is a man aged 45-65 years with Graves' hyperthyroidism. CDR3s include the opening cysteine and the closing phenylalanine or tryptophan. A D gene is named only where the DNA matches it firmly. Size is stated for part of the rows, as once, few or many counts, or as a class when the clone is expanded.

cdr3_aa: CAISESWIRGPLNTEAFF; cdr3_nt: TGTGCCATCAGTGAGTCGTGGATAAGGGGTCCACTGAACACTGAAGCTTTCTTT; clone_size: few; d_call: NA; v_call: TRBV10-3; j_call: TRBJ1-1
cdr3_aa: CSVERGTAGSYNEQFF; cdr3_nt: TGCAGCGTTGAAAGAGGGACAGCCGGCTCCTACAATGAGCAGTTCTTC; clone_size: NA; d_call: TRBD1; v_call: TRBV29-1; j_call: TRBJ2-1
cdr3_aa: CASSYPSSSESYNEQFF; cdr3_nt: TGTGCCAGCAGTTACCCCTCGTCAAGCGAGTCCTACAATGAGCAGTTCTTC; clone_size: few; d_call: NA; v_call: TRBV6-5; j_call: TRBJ2-1
cdr3_aa: CASSAYMTGGIEAFF; cdr3_nt: TGTGCCAGCAGTGCCTATATGACAGGGGGGATAGAAGCTTTCTTT; clone_size: NA; d_call: TRBD1; v_call: TRBV25-1; j_call: TRBJ1-1
cdr3_aa: CASRSPRTSGRAKELFF; cdr3_nt: TGTGCCAGCCGTTCCCCCAGAACTAGCGGGAGGGCCAAGGAGCTGTTTTTT; clone_size: NA; d_call: TRBD2; v_call: TRBV27; j_call: TRBJ2-2
cdr3_aa: CASSLIETGGLHEQFF; cdr3_nt: TGTGCCAGCAGCTTAATAGAGACAGGGGGCTTGCATGAGCAGTTCTTC; clone_size: many; d_call: TRBD1; v_call: TRBV7-3; j_call: TRBJ2-1
cdr3_aa: CASLARGPRVNEQFF; cdr3_nt: TGTGCCAGCCTAGCGCGAGGGCCAAGGGTTAATGAGCAGTTCTTC; clone_size: NA; d_call: NA; v_call: TRBV6-1; j_call: TRBJ2-1
cdr3_aa: CASKRGASDEQYF; cdr3_nt: TGTGCCAGTAAGAGAGGAGCGAGCGACGAGCAGTACTTC; clone_size: many; d_call: NA; v_call: TRBV27; j_call: TRBJ2-7
cdr3_aa: CAIRRQETGELFF; cdr3_nt: TGTGCCATCAGAAGACAGGAGACCGGGGAGCTGTTTTTT; clone_size: few; d_call: NA; v_call: TRBV10-3; j_call: TRBJ2-2
cdr3_aa: CSAIRQGVQETQYF; cdr3_nt: TGCAGTGCTATACGACAGGGGGTGCAAGAGACCCAGTACTTC; clone_size: NA; d_call: TRBD1; v_call: TRBV20-1; j_call: TRBJ2-5
cdr3_aa: CAHKVAGLQETQYF; cdr3_nt: TGTGCGCATAAGGTTGCGGGACTACAAGAGACCCAGTACTTC; clone_size: NA; d_call: TRBD2; v_call: TRBV5-4; j_call: TRBJ2-5
cdr3_aa: CASSVLTGDVDGYTF; cdr3_nt: TGTGCCAGCAGTGTACTTACAGGGGATGTCGATGGCTACACCTTC; clone_size: NA; d_call: TRBD1; v_call: TRBV2; j_call: TRBJ1-2
cdr3_aa: CASSPQLAGGFYEQYF; cdr3_nt: TGTGCCAGCAGTCCCCAACTAGCGGGAGGCTTCTACGAGCAGTACTTC; clone_size: few; d_call: TRBD2; v_call: TRBV27; j_call: TRBJ2-7
cdr3_aa: CASSQDAAGGRNDQFF; cdr3_nt: TGTGCCAGCAGCCAAGATGCGGCGGGAGGGCGGAATGACCAGTTCTTC; clone_size: NA; d_call: TRBD2; v_call: TRBV4-2; j_call: TRBJ2-1
cdr3_aa: CASSLTVFRETQYF; cdr3_nt: TGTGCCAGCAGTCTGACCGTTTTTCGGGAGACCCAGTACTTC; clone_size: NA; d_call: NA; v_call: TRBV28; j_call: TRBJ2-5
cdr3_aa: CAITDRGQNYGYTF; cdr3_nt: TGTGCCATCACTGACCGGGGCCAGAACTATGGCTACACCTTC; clone_size: few; d_call: NA; v_call: TRBV10-3; j_call: TRBJ1-2
cdr3_aa: CSVYILAGGTDTQYF; cdr3_nt: TGCAGCGTTTATATTTTAGCGGGGGGCACAGATACGCAGTATTTT; clone_size: few; d_call: TRBD2; v_call: TRBV29-1; j_call: TRBJ2-3
cdr3_aa: CSVPGNTEAFF; cdr3_nt: TGCAGCGTTCCAGGGAACACTGAAGCTTTCTTT; clone_size: NA; d_call: NA; v_call: TRBV29-1; j_call: TRBJ1-1
cdr3_aa: CASSSVGNEQFF; cdr3_nt: TGTGCCAGCAGCTCAGTCGGCAATGAGCAGTTCTTC; clone_size: NA; d_call: NA; v_call: TRBV7-9; j_call: TRBJ2-1
cdr3_aa: CASSGETATVSGANVLTF; cdr3_nt: TGTGCCAGCAGCGGAGAGACAGCGACTGTCTCTGGGGCCAACGTCCTGACTTTC; clone_size: NA; d_call: NA; v_call: TRBV7-9; j_call: TRBJ2-6
cdr3_aa: CATSRARAEAFF; cdr3_nt: TGTGCCACCAGCAGAGCCAGGGCTGAAGCTTTCTTT; clone_size: once; d_call: NA; v_call: TRBV15; j_call: TRBJ1-1
cdr3_aa: CASSAGTSDYEQYF; cdr3_nt: TGTGCCAGCAGCGCAGGGACTAGTGACTACGAGCAGTACTTC; clone_size: NA; d_call: TRBD2; v_call: TRBV9; j_call: TRBJ2-7
cdr3_aa: CASSASGTSGELFF; cdr3_nt: TGTGCCAGCAGTGCTAGCGGAACATCCGGGGAGCTGTTTTTT; clone_size: NA; d_call: TRBD2; v_call: TRBV6-1; j_call: TRBJ2-2
cdr3_aa: CASDPLGGSTDTQYF; cdr3_nt: TGTGCCAGCGACCCGTTGGGGGGAAGCACAGATACGCAGTATTTT; clone_size: many; d_call: NA; v_call: TRBV7-9; j_call: TRBJ2-3
cdr3_aa: CASSFGTSGTVGYEQYF; cdr3_nt: TGTGCCAGTAGTTTCGGGACTAGCGGGACCGTAGGGTACGAGCAGTACTTC; clone_size: few; d_call: TRBD2; v_call: TRBV19; j_call: TRBJ2-7
cdr3_aa: CSAEGWTGHSTDTQYF; cdr3_nt: TGCAGTGCAGAAGGCTGGACAGGGCATAGCACAGATACGCAGTATTTT; clone_size: NA; d_call: TRBD1; v_call: TRBV20-1; j_call: TRBJ2-3
cdr3_aa: CSARSSSQSSYNEQFF; cdr3_nt: TGCAGTGCTAGATCTAGCTCTCAGAGCTCCTACAATGAGCAGTTCTTC; clone_size: NA; d_call: NA; v_call: TRBV20-1; j_call: TRBJ2-1
cdr3_aa: CASSLDPAEQYF; cdr3_nt: TGTGCCAGCAGCTTAGACCCAGCCGAGCAGTACTTC; clone_size: many; d_call: NA; v_call: TRBV11-2; j_call: TRBJ2-7
cdr3_aa: CASSNLGVRESSYNEQFF; cdr3_nt: TGTGCCAGCAGCAACCTAGGGGTCAGGGAAAGCTCCTACAATGAGCAGTTCTTC; clone_size: many; d_call: NA; v_call: TRBV7-9; j_call: TRBJ2-1
cdr3_aa: CSAPTGVHGYTF; cdr3_nt: TGCAGTGCGCCGACAGGGGTGCACGGCTACACCTTC; clone_size: NA; d_call: TRBD1; v_call: TRBV20-1; j_call: TRBJ1-2
cdr3_aa: CASSIQITDTQYF; cdr3_nt: TGTGCCAGTAGTATCCAGATTACAGATACGCAGTATTTT; clone_size: NA; d_call: NA; v_call: TRBV19; j_call: TRBJ2-3
cdr3_aa: CATSFYRGKGNYGNQPQHF; cdr3_nt: TGTGCCACCAGCTTCTACAGGGGTAAGGGAAATTACGGCAATCAGCCCCAGCATTTT; clone_size: NA; d_call: TRBD1; v_call: TRBV24-1; j_call: TRBJ1-5
cdr3_aa: CASSLGSNRYEQYF; cdr3_nt: TGTGCCAGCAGCTTGGGATCGAACCGCTACGAGCAGTACTTC; clone_size: NA; d_call: NA; v_call: TRBV5-6; j_call: TRBJ2-7
cdr3_aa: CASSLSGTSSNTGELFF; cdr3_nt: TGTGCCAGCAGCTTATCCGGGACTAGCTCGAACACCGGGGAGCTGTTTTTT; clone_size: few; d_call: TRBD2; v_call: TRBV7-2; j_call: TRBJ2-2
cdr3_aa: CASSPATGQETQYF; cdr3_nt: TGTGCCAGCAGCCCTGCGACAGGGCAAGAGACCCAGTACTTC; clone_size: NA; d_call: TRBD1; v_call: TRBV6-1; j_call: TRBJ2-5
cdr3_aa: CASRETPWEAFF; cdr3_nt: TGTGCCAGCAGGGAGACACCATGGGAAGCTTTCTTT; clone_size: many; d_call: NA; v_call: TRBV2; j_call: TRBJ1-1
cdr3_aa: CSARDSGGHSIQPQHF; cdr3_nt: TGCAGTGCTAGAGATTCCGGTGGACACAGCATCCAGCCCCAGCATTTT; clone_size: NA; d_call: NA; v_call: TRBV20-1; j_call: TRBJ1-5
cdr3_aa: CASSYPRGSSGANVLTF; cdr3_nt: TGTGCCAGCAGTTACCCCAGGGGCTCGTCTGGGGCCAACGTCCTGACTTTC; clone_size: NA; d_call: NA; v_call: TRBV6-5; j_call: TRBJ2-6
cdr3_aa: CASSIAQVSEKLFF; cdr3_nt: TGTGCCAGTAGTATAGCGCAGGTGTCTGAAAAACTGTTTTTT; clone_size: NA; d_call: NA; v_call: TRBV19; j_call: TRBJ1-4
cdr3_aa: CAWSVWGGYTEAFF; cdr3_nt: TGTGCCTGGAGTGTTTGGGGGGGGTACACTGAAGCTTTCTTT; clone_size: many; d_call: NA; v_call: TRBV30; j_call: TRBJ1-1
cdr3_aa: CASSYFLEKTGELFF; cdr3_nt: TGTGCCAGCAGTTACTTTCTAGAAAAGACCGGGGAGCTGTTTTTT; clone_size: few; d_call: NA; v_call: TRBV6-5; j_call: TRBJ2-2
cdr3_aa: CASSLGQGAGGFYNEQFF; cdr3_nt: TGTGCCAGCAGTTTAGGTCAGGGAGCAGGGGGCTTTTACAATGAGCAGTTCTTC; clone_size: NA; d_call: TRBD1; v_call: TRBV12-3/TRBV12-4; j_call: TRBJ2-1
cdr3_aa: CASSQGDAAWFDEQFF; cdr3_nt: TGTGCCAGCAGCCAGGGGGACGCCGCCTGGTTCGATGAGCAGTTCTTC; clone_size: many; d_call: NA; v_call: TRBV3-1; j_call: TRBJ2-1
cdr3_aa: CASSQLAGVPDTQYF; cdr3_nt: TGTGCCAGCAGCCAGTTAGCGGGAGTCCCAGATACGCAGTATTTT; clone_size: NA; d_call: TRBD2; v_call: TRBV3-1; j_call: TRBJ2-3
cdr3_aa: CASSRGPKQPQHF; cdr3_nt: TGTGCCAGTTCCCGGGGACCCAAACAGCCCCAGCATTTT; clone_size: NA; d_call: NA; v_call: TRBV19; j_call: TRBJ1-5
cdr3_aa: CASSLFRAQRYTF; cdr3_nt: TGTGCCAGCAGCTTATTTCGAGCCCAGCGCTACACCTTC; clone_size: many; d_call: NA; v_call: TRBV7-2; j_call: TRBJ1-2
cdr3_aa: CASSYAGDYGYTF; cdr3_nt: TGTGCCAGCAGTTACGCTGGAGACTATGGCTACACCTTC; clone_size: NA; d_call: NA; v_call: TRBV6-2/TRBV6-3; j_call: TRBJ1-2
cdr3_aa: CASSYGTSGTDTQYF; cdr3_nt: TGTGCCAGCAGTTACGGGACTAGCGGCACAGATACGCAGTATTTT; clone_size: many; d_call: TRBD2; v_call: TRBV6-5; j_call: TRBJ2-3
cdr3_aa: CASSPQTGPANTEAFF; cdr3_nt: TGTGCCAGCAGTCCTCAGACAGGCCCAGCGAACACTGAAGCTTTCTTT; clone_size: few; d_call: NA; v_call: TRBV6-2/TRBV6-3; j_call: TRBJ1-1
cdr3_aa: CASSPPGQGYLRQYF; cdr3_nt: TGCGCCAGCAGCCCACCCGGACAGGGATACTTGCGGCAGTACTTC; clone_size: few; d_call: TRBD1; v_call: TRBV5-1; j_call: TRBJ2-7
cdr3_aa: CASTTTSGKYNEQFF; cdr3_nt: TGTGCCAGCACTACGACTAGCGGGAAATACAATGAGCAGTTCTTC; clone_size: few; d_call: TRBD2; v_call: TRBV28; j_call: TRBJ2-1
cdr3_aa: CSARDWVNVATSGRNNEQFF; cdr3_nt: TGCAGTGCTAGAGATTGGGTGAACGTTGCAACTAGCGGGAGAAACAATGAGCAGTTCTTC; clone_size: NA; d_call: TRBD2; v_call: TRBV20-1; j_call: TRBJ2-1
cdr3_aa: CARQTENTEAFF; cdr3_nt: TGTGCCAGGCAGACAGAGAACACTGAAGCTTTCTTT; clone_size: many; d_call: NA; v_call: TRBV27; j_call: TRBJ1-1
cdr3_aa: CASSQVSPSGANVLTF; cdr3_nt: TGTGCCAGCAGCCAAGTAAGCCCCTCTGGGGCCAACGTCCTGACTTTC; clone_size: few; d_call: NA; v_call: TRBV3-1; j_call: TRBJ2-6
cdr3_aa: CASRTTGNGYTF; cdr3_nt: TGTGCCAGCAGGACGACAGGGAATGGCTACACCTTC; clone_size: many; d_call: TRBD1; v_call: TRBV28; j_call: TRBJ1-2